The T cell receptor beta chain under discussion was sequenced for a study of cytomegalovirus exposure and HLA in healthy donors. Use of 60 Vbeta and 13 Jbeta primers characterized the PCR. TCRdb's table, derived via immunoSEQ multiplex PCR, lists solely in-frame clones and lacks some. The table includes over 150,000 clones, more than 75% detected once. Germline CDR1 is SQVTM and CDR2 is ANQGSEA. V was trimmed by 5 bases and J by 5 bases, leaving 9 bases between them. This CDR3 spans 11 amino acids. As for the donors, each was a healthy bone marrow donor. Study-wide results and limits: Follow-up analysis seemed to connect common viral pathogens with several of the most significant clusters identified.

As concerns this clone: The antigen is not known.

The V and J genes are TRBV29-1 and TRBJ1-2; weak D call: TRBD1 (6 bases). The clonotype was recovered from a girl aged 2-10 years in good health and CMV-seropositive. Sequencing was carried out using PBMCs. The CDR3 here is CSVRTDYGYTF. CDR3 sequence (DNA): TGCAGCGTTCGGACAGATTATGGCTACACCTTC.